The present T cell receptor beta chain was sequenced within a study of chemoradiotherapy in HPV16-positive cancers. Whole-study context: Candidate HPV-specific T-cell clones and common TCR motifs came from functional assays in two HPV16-positive patients. General study results and limits: Functional assays defining HPV-specific T cells used only a couple of HPV16-positive patients. During treatment, candidate HPV-specific clones and E7-related motifs expanded in tumor.

A note on this clone: The antigen remains undetermined.

Germline V lookup: CDR1 SNHLY, CDR2 FYNNEI. The CDR3 runs to 14 residues. Trimming removed 4 bases from V and 1 base from J, with 10 bases in between. TCRdb keeps only in-frame clones here, not all; method: immunoSEQ multiplex PCR. This sample has approximately 20,000 clones, with 75% to 90% found just once. Repeated repertoire sampling spanned the course of chemoradiotherapy. V usage is TRBV2 and J usage is TRBJ1-1; D is ambiguous. The input for sequencing was blood, taken from a patient who underwent chemoradiotherapy. This receptor was identified in a human donor with HPV-associated anogenital cancer. Here the CDR3 reads CASSGRQRNTEAFF. CDR3 sequence (DNA): TGTGCCAGCAGTGGGCGACAAAGGAACACTGAAGCTTTCTTT.